This TCR beta chain was identified in a study of T cell responses to AZD1222 COVID-19 vaccine. Study-wide background: Doses given second, at about 4 or about 12 weeks, were pooled.

Findings and caveats of the study: White British ancestry dominated among donors, who included more females, and clonal diversity was possibly underestimated. Unmutated regions of variants are reportedly targeted by nearly half of spike-specific TCRs. Seropositive AZD1222 recipients at baseline numbered only 6 or 7.

Remarks on this clone: Antigen: not known.

Assay used: immunoSEQ multiplex PCR; TCRdb lists only in-frame clones, some missing. The sample lists about 100,000 clones, about 93% seen once, with roughly 1.7% in the top ten. This TCR came from an adult in good health. The sequencing used peripheral blood, collected on day 0 of AZD1222 vaccination.

Here the CDR3 DNA reads TGTGCCAGCAGTAAAGGGGCTAACTATGGCTACACCTTC. As protein: CASSKGANYGYTF. The rearrangement joins TRBV12-3 or TRBV12-4 to TRBJ1-2; D possibly corresponds to TRBD1 (5 bases). Trimming took 5 bases from V and 0 from J, leaving 7 bases between them. The length of the CDR3 is 13 residues.